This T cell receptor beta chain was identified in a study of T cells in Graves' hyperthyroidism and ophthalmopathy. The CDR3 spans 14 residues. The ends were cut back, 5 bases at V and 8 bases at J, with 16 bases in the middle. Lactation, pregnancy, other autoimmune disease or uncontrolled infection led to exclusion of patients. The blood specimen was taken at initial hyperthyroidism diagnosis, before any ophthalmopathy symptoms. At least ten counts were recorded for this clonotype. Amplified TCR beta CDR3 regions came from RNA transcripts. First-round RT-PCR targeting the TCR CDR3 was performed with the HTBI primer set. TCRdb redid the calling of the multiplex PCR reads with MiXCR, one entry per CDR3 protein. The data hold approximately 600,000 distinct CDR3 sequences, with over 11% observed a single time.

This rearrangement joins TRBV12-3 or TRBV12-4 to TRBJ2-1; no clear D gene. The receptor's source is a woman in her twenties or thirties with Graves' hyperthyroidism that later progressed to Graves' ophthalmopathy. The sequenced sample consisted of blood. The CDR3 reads CASSTSAGMDEQFF. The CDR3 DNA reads TGTGCCAGCAGTACCTCGGCTGGGATGGATGAGCAGTTCTTC.